A selection of T cell receptor beta chains follows, all from one sample in a study of T cells in Graves' hyperthyroidism and ophthalmopathy. TCRdb re-analysed the multiplex PCR reads in MiXCR, keeping a single row per CDR3 protein. The data contain 660,000 or so distinct CDR3 sequences, just under 45% of them seen just once; the ten biggest clones take up 6.5% to 9%. Sequencing used peripheral blood or thyroid tissue (not recorded which). These receptors originate from an adult man with Graves' disease, either hyperthyroidism or ophthalmopathy (not recorded which). Both conserved end residues are part of each CDR3. A D gene is named only where the DNA matches it firmly. Only part of the rows carry a size: once, few, many, or a class if the clone is expanded.

clone size	J gene	V gene	D gene	CDR3 protein	CDR3 DNA
few	TRBJ1-2	TRBV7-9	NA	CASSQGREGGYTF	TGTGCCAGCAGCCAAGGCAGGGAGGGTGGCTACACCTTC
NA	TRBJ1-2	TRBV10-3	TRBD1	CAIGTGASFEGYTF	TGTGCCATCGGGACAGGGGCCTCGTTCGAGGGCTACACCTTC
NA	TRBJ2-7	TRBV13	NA	CASSLGLRGVEQYF	TGTGCCAGCAGCTTAGGCCTGAGAGGGGTCGAGCAGTACTTC
many	TRBJ1-1	TRBV15	TRBD1	CATSRDLGTGDTEAFF	TGTGCCACCAGCAGAGATCTGGGGACAGGGGATACTGAAGCTTTCTTT
NA	TRBJ1-4	TRBV7-9	NA	CASSLVTGNEKLFF	TGTGCCAGCAGCTTGGTAACAGGAAATGAAAAACTGTTTTTT
NA	TRBJ1-6	TRBV7-8	NA	CASQGKSSYNSPLHF	TGTGCCAGCCAAGGGAAAAGCTCCTATAATTCACCCCTCCACTTT
NA	TRBJ2-2	TRBV29-1	NA	CSGLDPGDGELFF	TGCAGCGGCTTGGATCCAGGGGACGGGGAGCTGTTTTTT
NA	TRBJ2-7	TRBV29-1	NA	CSVGDGYGYEQYF	TGCAGCGTGGGGGACGGCTATGGCTACGAGCAGTACTTC
few	TRBJ1-4	TRBV11-2	NA	CASSLARDNEKLFF	TGTGCCAGCAGCTTAGCGAGGGACAATGAAAAACTGTTTTTT
NA	TRBJ2-7	TRBV7-8	TRBD1	CASSLESAAGGLYEQYF	TGTGCCAGCAGCTTAGAGTCGGCGGCAGGGGGCTTGTACGAGCAGTACTTC